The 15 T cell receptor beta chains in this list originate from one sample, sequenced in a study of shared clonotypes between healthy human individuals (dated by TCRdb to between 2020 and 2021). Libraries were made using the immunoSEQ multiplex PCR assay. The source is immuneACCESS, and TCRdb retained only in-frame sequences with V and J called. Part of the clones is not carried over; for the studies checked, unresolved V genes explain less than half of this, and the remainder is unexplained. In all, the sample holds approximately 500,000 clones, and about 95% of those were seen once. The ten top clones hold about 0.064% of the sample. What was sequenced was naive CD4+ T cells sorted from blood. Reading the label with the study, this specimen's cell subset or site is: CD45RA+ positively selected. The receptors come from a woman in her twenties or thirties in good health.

Here the CDR3 DNA reads TGCGCCAGCAGCTTCTTACTAGCGGGAGTAGGGTATGAGCAGTTCTTC. Protein: CASSFLLAGVGYEQFF. V is TRBV5-1 and J is TRBJ2-1; 11 nucleotides match TRBD2. J gave up 8 bases and V 2 bases, and 9 bases lay outside the gene matches. The CDR3 spans 16 residues. The germline CDR1 and CDR2 sequences are SGHRS and YFSETQ.

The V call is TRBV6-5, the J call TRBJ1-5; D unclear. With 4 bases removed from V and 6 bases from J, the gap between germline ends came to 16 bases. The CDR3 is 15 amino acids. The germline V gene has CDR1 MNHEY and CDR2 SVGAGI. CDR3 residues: CASSSSTPATQPQHF. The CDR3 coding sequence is TGTGCCAGCAGTTCCTCGACGCCAGCAACTCAGCCCCAGCATTTT.

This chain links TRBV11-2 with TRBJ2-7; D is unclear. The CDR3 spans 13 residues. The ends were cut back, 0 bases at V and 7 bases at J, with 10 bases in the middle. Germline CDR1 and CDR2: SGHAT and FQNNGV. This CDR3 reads CASSLETRKEQYF. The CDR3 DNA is TGTGCCAGCAGCTTAGAAACAAGGAAGGAGCAGTACTTC.

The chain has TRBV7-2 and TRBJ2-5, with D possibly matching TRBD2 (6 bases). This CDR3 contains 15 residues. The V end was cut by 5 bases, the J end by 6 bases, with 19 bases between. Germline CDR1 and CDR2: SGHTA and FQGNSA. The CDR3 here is CASSPPRQRGKTQYF. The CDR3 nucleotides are TGTGCCAGCAGCCCGCCCCGGCAGCGCGGGAAGACCCAGTACTTC.

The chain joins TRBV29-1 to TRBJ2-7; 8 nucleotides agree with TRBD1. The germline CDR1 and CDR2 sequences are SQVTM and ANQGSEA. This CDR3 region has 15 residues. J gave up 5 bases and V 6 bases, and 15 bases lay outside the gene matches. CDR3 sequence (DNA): TGCAGCGTCGGAGGGTGGACAGGGATGGTCGACGAGCAGTACTTC. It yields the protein CSVGGWTGMVDEQYF.

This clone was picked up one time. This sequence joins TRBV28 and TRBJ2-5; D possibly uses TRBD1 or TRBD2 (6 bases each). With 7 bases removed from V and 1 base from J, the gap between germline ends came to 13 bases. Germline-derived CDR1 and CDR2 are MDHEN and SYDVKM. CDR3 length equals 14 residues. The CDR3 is CASTRGGLQETQYF. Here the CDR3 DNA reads TGTGCCAGCACCAGAGGGGGACTCCAAGAGACCCAGTACTTC.

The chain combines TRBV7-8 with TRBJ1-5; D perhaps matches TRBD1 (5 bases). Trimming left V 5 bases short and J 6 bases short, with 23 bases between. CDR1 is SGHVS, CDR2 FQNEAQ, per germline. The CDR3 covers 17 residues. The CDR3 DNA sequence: TGTGCCAGCAGCAACCACTATGACCAGGGTGTGGGTCAGCCCCAGCATTTT. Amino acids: CASSNHYDQGVGQPQHF.

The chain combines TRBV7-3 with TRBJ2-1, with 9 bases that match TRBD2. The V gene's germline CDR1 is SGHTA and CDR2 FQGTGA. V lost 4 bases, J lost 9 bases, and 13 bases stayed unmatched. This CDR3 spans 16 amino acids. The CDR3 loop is CASSSDSGRARGEQFF. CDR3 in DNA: TGTGCCAGCAGCTCCGATAGCGGGAGAGCCCGCGGTGAGCAGTTCTTC.

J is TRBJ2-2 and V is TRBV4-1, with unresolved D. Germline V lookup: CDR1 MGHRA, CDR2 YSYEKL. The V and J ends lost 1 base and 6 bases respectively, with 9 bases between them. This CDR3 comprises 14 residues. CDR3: CASSQGQSPGELFF. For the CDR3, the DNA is TGCGCCAGCAGCCAAGGGCAGTCTCCCGGGGAGCTGTTTTTT.

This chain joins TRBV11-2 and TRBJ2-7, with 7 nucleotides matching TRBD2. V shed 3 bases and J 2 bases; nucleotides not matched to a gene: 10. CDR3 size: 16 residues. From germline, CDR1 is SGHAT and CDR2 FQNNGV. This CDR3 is CASSFEGGIETYEQYF. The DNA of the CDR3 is TGTGCCAGCAGCTTCGAGGGAGGGATTGAGACCTACGAGCAGTACTTC. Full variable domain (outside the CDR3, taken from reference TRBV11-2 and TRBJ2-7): EAGVAQSPRYKIIEKRQSVAFWCNPISGHATLYWYQQILGQGPKLLIQFQNNGVVDDSQLPKDRFSAERLKGVDSTLKIQPAKLEDSAVYLCASSFEGGIETYEQYFGPGTRLTVT.

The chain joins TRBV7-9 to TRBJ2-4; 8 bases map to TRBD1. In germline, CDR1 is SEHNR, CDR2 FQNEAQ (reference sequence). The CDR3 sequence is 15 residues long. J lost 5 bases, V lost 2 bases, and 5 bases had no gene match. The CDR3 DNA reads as TGTGCCAGCAGCTTACTCACGACAGGGGAAAACATTCAGTACTTC. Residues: CASSLLTTGENIQYF. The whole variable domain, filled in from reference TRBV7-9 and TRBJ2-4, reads DTGVSQNPRHKITKRGQNVTFRCDPISEHNRLYWYRQTLGQGPEFLTYFQNEAQLEKSRLLSDRFSAERPKGSFSTLEIQRTEQGDSAMYLCASSLLTTGENIQYFGAGTRLSVL.

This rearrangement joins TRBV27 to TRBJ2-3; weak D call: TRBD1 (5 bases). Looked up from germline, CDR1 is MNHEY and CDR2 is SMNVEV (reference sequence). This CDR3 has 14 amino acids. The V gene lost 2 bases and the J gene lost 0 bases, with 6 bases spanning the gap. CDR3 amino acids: CASSLQGSTDTQYF. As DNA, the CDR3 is TGTGCCAGCAGTTTACAGGGAAGCACAGATACGCAGTATTTT.

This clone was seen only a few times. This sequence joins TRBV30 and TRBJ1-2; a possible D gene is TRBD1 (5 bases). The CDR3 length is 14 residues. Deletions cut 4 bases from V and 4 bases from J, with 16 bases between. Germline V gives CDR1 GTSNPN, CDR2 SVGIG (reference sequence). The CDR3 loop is CAWTLLPGSYGYTF. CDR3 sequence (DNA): TGTGCCTGGACCCTCCTCCCAGGGTCCTATGGCTACACCTTC.

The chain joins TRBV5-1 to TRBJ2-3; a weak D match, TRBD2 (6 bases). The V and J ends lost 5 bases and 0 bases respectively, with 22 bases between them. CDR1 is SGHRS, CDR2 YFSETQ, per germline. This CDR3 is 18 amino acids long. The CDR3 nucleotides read TGCGCCAGCAGGGGTAGTAGCGGCAGTCCAGCTAGCACAGATACGCAGTATTTT. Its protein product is CASRGSSGSPASTDTQYF. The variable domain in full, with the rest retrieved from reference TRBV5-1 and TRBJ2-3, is KAGVTQTPRYLIKTRGQQVTLSCSPISGHRSVSWYQQTPGQGLQFLFEYFSETQRNKGNFPGRFSGRQFSNSRSEMNVSTLELGDSALYLCASRGSSGSPASTDTQYFGPGTRLTVL.

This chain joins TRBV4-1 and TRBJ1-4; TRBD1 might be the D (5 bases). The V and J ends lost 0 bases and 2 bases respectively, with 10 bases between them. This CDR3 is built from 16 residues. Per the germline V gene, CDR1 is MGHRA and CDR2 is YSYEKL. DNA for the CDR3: TGCGCCAGCAGCCAAGATCTGCCAGGGACTAATGAAAAACTGTTTTTT. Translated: CASSQDLPGTNEKLFF.